There are a few counts of the clone carrying this T cell receptor (beta chain). Distinct nucleotide sequences in the sample also encode this CDR3. Terminally differentiated effector memory CD45RA+ cells were excluded from the naive CD8 cells, which were CD45RO-negative and positively selected for CCR7. TCRdb's copy holds only in-frame clones and misses some; the assay was immunoSEQ multiplex PCR. The sample yields some 800,000 clones, 80% to 95% seen once. This record belongs to a study of shared clonotypes between healthy human individuals. Germline-derived CDR1 and CDR2 are MNHEY and SMNVEV (reference sequence). J was trimmed by 4 bases and V by 5 bases; bases with no gene match: 6. This CDR3 is built from 15 residues.

The sequence derives from a man under 40 in good health. Sequencing input: naive CD8+ T cells sorted from blood. The gene calls are TRBV27 and TRBJ1-5; 9 bases are shared with TRBD1. CDR3: CASSPRDRVNQPQHF. The CDR3 coding sequence is TGTGCCAGCAGTCCTAGGGACAGGGTGAATCAGCCCCAGCATTTT.